The 29 T cell receptor beta chains in this list originate from one sample, sequenced in a study of T cells in Graves' hyperthyroidism and ophthalmopathy. TCR beta CDR3 regions were amplified from RNA transcripts. With the HTBI primer set, the TCR CDR3 went through a first round of RT-PCR. TCRdb redid the calling of the multiplex PCR reads with MiXCR, one entry per CDR3 protein. There are nearly 750,000 distinct CDR3 sequences in the sample; 35% occur only once, and about a third lies in the top ten. The sequenced sample was blood. These receptor sequences come from a woman between 35 and 50 years old with Graves' hyperthyroidism.

Comment on this clonotype: An end of the junction does not agree with germline; a read error may underlie this. The chain joins TRBV10-3 to TRBJ1-5; tentative D call: TRBD1 (6 bases). The germline V gene has CDR1 ENHRY and CDR2 SYGVKD. This CDR3 spans 15 amino acids. CDR3 residues: CASSPETGYNQPQHF. DNA of the CDR3: TGTGCCAGCAGTCCCGAGACAGGTTACAATCAGCCCCAGCATTTT.

To note about this clonotype: This sequence may be a read error, since a much larger clone differs from it by one base. The rearrangement links TRBV11-1 to TRBJ1-6; D is possibly TRBD1 (5 bases). Germline assignment: CDR1 SGHAT and CDR2 FQDESV (reference sequence). Trimming removed 5 bases at V and 9 bases at J, with 17 bases between. The CDR3 is 15 amino acids. CDR3 coding DNA: TGTGCCAGCAGCCAAGATCGGGACCAGGGTTCACCCCTCCACTTT. Translating it yields CASSQDRDQGSPLHF.

The chain is built from TRBV6-1 and TRBJ1-6; possible D gene TRBD1, 6 bases. Deletions cut 8 bases from V and 5 bases from J, with 13 bases between. Germline V CDR1 and CDR2: MNHNS, SASEGT. The CDR3 extends over 14 amino acids. The DNA of the CDR3 is TGTGCCAGCGAGAGACAGGAAGATAATTCACCCCTCCACTTT. It codes for CASERQEDNSPLHF.

V is TRBV10-3 and J is TRBJ2-7; tentative D call: TRBD2 (5 bases). Germline CDR1 is ENHRY and CDR2 is SYGVKD. V was pared by 6 bases and J by 4 bases, with 7 bases between. There are 11 residues in the CDR3. CDR3 in amino acids: CAISLAYEQYF. The CDR3 coding sequence is TGTGCCATCAGCCTAGCTTACGAGCAGTACTTC.

This clonotype was recorded many times. V is TRBV11-2 and J is TRBJ1-2; a possible D gene is TRBD1 (6 bases). With 5 bases removed from V and 3 bases from J, the gap between germline ends came to 7 bases. In germline, CDR1 is SGHAT, CDR2 FQNNGV. The CDR3 is made up of 12 amino acids. This CDR3 is CASSHRDYGYTF. The CDR3 nucleotides are TGTGCCAGCAGCCACAGGGACTATGGCTACACCTTC.

This clonotype was observed many times. The J gene is TRBJ1-5, the V gene TRBV19; D remains unclear. Trimming removed 4 bases from V and 4 bases from J, with 14 bases in between. The V gene's germline CDR1 is LNHDA and CDR2 SQIVND (reference sequence). The CDR3 has 15 residues. Here the CDR3 DNA reads TGTGCCAGTAGTACCCGGACGGTAACAAATCAGCCCCAGCATTTT. Its translation: CASSTRTVTNQPQHF.

This clonotype came up many times. This chain links TRBV2 with TRBJ1-1; D may be TRBD1 (6 bases). Trimming took off 7 bases at V and 5 bases at J, with 20 bases between the two ends. Germline V gives CDR1 SNHLY, CDR2 FYNNEI. This CDR3 has 15 residues. CDR3 bases: TGTGCCAGCATATCCTCGGAAGGGGGGGGGACTGAAGCTTTCTTT. Its protein is CASISSEGGGTEAFF.

About this clonotype itself: Germline and junction disagree at one end, which may indicate a read error. The V call is TRBV11-2, the J call TRBJ2-6; no firm D call. Germline V lookup: CDR1 SGHAT, CDR2 FQNNGV. The CDR3 contains 16 residues. CDR3 sequence (DNA): TGCGCCAGCAGCCAATCTGGTAGCTCTGGGGCCAACGTCCTGACTTTC. Its protein is CASSQSGSSGANVLTF.

This clonotype was seen repeatedly, ten times or more. The rearrangement joins TRBV25-1 to TRBJ1-1, with unresolved D. CDR3 size: 13 residues. V was trimmed by 2 bases and J by 1 base, leaving 5 bases between them. Germline V gene data show CDR1 as MGHDK and CDR2 as SYGVNS. The CDR3 reads CASSEVGNTEAFF. For the CDR3, the DNA is TGTGCCAGCAGTGAAGTGGGGAACACTGAAGCTTTCTTT.

This clonotype showed up just a few times. V is TRBV9 and J is TRBJ1-1, with D perhaps TRBD1 (6 bases). In germline, CDR1 is SGDLS, CDR2 YYNGEE. V lost 4 bases and J lost 1, with 17 bases in between. The length of the CDR3 is 16 residues. CDR3 protein: CASSQDGTRANTEAFF. The DNA of the CDR3 is TGTGCCAGCAGCCAAGACGGGACACGGGCGAACACTGAAGCTTTCTTT. The variable domain in full, with the rest retrieved from reference TRBV9 and TRBJ1-1, is DSGVTQTPKHLITATGQRVTLRCSPRSGDLSVYWYQQSLDQGLQFLIQYYNGEERAKGNILERFSAQQFPDLHSELNLSSLELGDSALYFCASSQDGTRANTEAFFGQGTRLTVV.

This clonotype was recorded many times. The J gene is TRBJ1-2, the V gene TRBV7-8; D is possibly TRBD1 (5 bases). The CDR3 contains 14 residues. The V gene's germline CDR1 is SGHVS and CDR2 FQNEAQ. V lost 4 bases and J 3 bases, leaving 12 bases between the germline ends. The CDR3 DNA follows: TGTGCCAGCAGCTCCAGGGAGGGTGACTATGGCTACACCTTC. Translating gives CASSSREGDYGYTF.

This chain connects TRBV6-5 to TRBJ1-1; possibly TRBD1 for D (5 bases). V was trimmed by 3 bases and J by 0 bases, leaving 20 bases between them. Germline V gene lookup returns CDR1 MNHEY and CDR2 SVGAGI. This CDR3 has 18 amino acids. CDR3 nucleotides: TGTGCCAGCAGTTATCTGACAGCTGACCCCTACTTGAACACTGAAGCTTTCTTT. Amino acid sequence: CASSYLTADPYLNTEAFF.

This clonotype was observed at least ten times. The chain links TRBV2 to TRBJ2-7, with D possibly being TRBD1 (6 bases). Germline CDR1 and CDR2: SNHLY and FYNNEI. The CDR3 totals 14 residues. V shed 6 bases and J shed 7 bases, with 19 bases lying between them. CDR3 nucleotide sequence: TGTGCCAGCAGGGTACAGGGTGCCCTTAAGGAGCAGTACTTC. Protein sequence: CASRVQGALKEQYF. The complete variable domain, with remaining parts taken from reference TRBV2 and TRBJ2-7, reads EPEVTQTPSHQVTQMGQEVILRCVPISNHLYFYWYRQILGQKVEFLVSFYNNEISEKSEIFDDQFSVERPDGSNFTLKIRSTKLEDSAMYFCASRVQGALKEQYFGPGTRLTVT.

The chain is built from TRBV7-3 and TRBJ2-2, with D possibly matching TRBD1 (6 bases). V was shortened by 3 bases and J by 3 bases, with 11 bases between the two germline ends. This CDR3 has 15 residues. The V gene's germline CDR1 is SGHTA and CDR2 FQGTGA. The CDR3 region has the DNA TGTGCCAGCAGCTTGGCAGGGGAGTACACCGGGGAGCTGTTTTTT. Its translation is CASSLAGEYTGELFF.

The chain uses TRBV7-6 and TRBJ2-5; 11 bases fit TRBD2. The DNA end is a closer match to TRBJ2-1, so the J assignment may be wrong. The CDR3 is 15 amino acids. The V gene's germline CDR1 is SGHVS and CDR2 FNYEAQ. The CDR3 here is CASSRISGGAVEQFF. CDR3 sequence (DNA): TGTGCCAGCAGCCGCATTAGCGGGGGGGCCGTTGAGCAGTTCTTC.

This clonotype turned up a few times. The CDR3 nucleotides read TGTGCCAGCAGCTTTGGTACTGATCGGGAGCTGTTTTTT. It specifies CASSFGTDRELFF. The genes are TRBV11-2 and TRBJ2-2; D gene ambiguous. This CDR3 comprises 13 residues. The germline CDR1 and CDR2 sequences are SGHAT and FQNNGV. Trimming removed 3 bases from V and 9 bases from J, with 11 bases in between.

The chain recombines TRBV6-4 with TRBJ1-2, with a possible D match to TRBD1 (5 bases). Germline V gene lookup returns CDR1 MRHNA and CDR2 SNTAGT. Trimming took 0 bases from V and 14 from J, leaving 13 bases between them. This CDR3 spans 12 amino acids. CDR3 sequence reads: CASSDSTGTRTF. Written as DNA, the CDR3 is TGTGCCAGCAGTGACTCAACGGGGACCAGGACCTTC.

This chain connects TRBV7-2 to TRBJ2-2; TRBD1 is a possible D gene (5 bases). The germline gives CDR1 SGHTA, CDR2 FQGNSA. Trimming pared 4 bases from V and 6 bases from J, leaving 24 bases between. The CDR3 consists of 18 residues. The CDR3 region is CASSSYPRRAGFAGELFF. The CDR3 nucleotides are TGTGCCAGCAGCTCATACCCCCGCAGGGCAGGATTCGCCGGGGAGCTGTTTTTT.

Comment on this clonotype: The junction does not match germline at one end; this may be a read error. V gene TRBV7-7 combines with J gene TRBJ2-6; D is ambiguous. There are 15 residues in the CDR3. Germline CDR1 SSHAT, CDR2 FNYEAQ (reference sequence). CDR3 protein: CASSRQDSGANVLTF. CDR3 DNA sequence: TGCGCCAGCAGCCGCCAGGACTCTGGGGCCAACGTCCTGACTTTC. The whole variable domain, remainder taken from reference TRBV7-7 and TRBJ2-6, is GAGVSQSPRYKVTKRGQDVTLRCDPISSHATLYWYQQALGQGPEFLTYFNYEAQPDKSGLPSDRFSAERPEGSISTLTIQRTEQRDSAMYRCASSRQDSGANVLTFGAGSRLTVL.

The genes are TRBV20-1 and TRBJ1-1; D is possibly TRBD1 (5 bases). The CDR3 is 14 residues long. V was shortened by 0 bases and J by 5 bases, with 13 bases between the two germline ends. The germline gives CDR1 DFQATT, CDR2 SNEGSKA (reference sequence). The CDR3 coding sequence is TGCAGTGCTAGAGACCTTCAGGGTAGGACTGAAGCTTTCTTT. Residues: CSARDLQGRTEAFF.

The sample holds a few counts of this clonotype. The CDR3 DNA reads TGTGCCAGCAGGCAAGGGCATCAGCCCCAGCATTTT. It yields the protein CASRQGHQPQHF. This chain links TRBV7-2 with TRBJ1-5; D is unclear. CDR1 is SGHTA, CDR2 FQGNSA, per germline. V was pared by 6 bases and J by 5 bases, with 8 bases between. The CDR3 spans 12 residues.

This clonotype was seen repeatedly, ten times or more. This rearrangement joins TRBV2 to TRBJ1-4; D gene ambiguous. The CDR3 covers 14 residues. Trimming took 3 bases from V and 0 from J, leaving 5 bases between them. Germline V gives CDR1 SNHLY, CDR2 FYNNEI. CDR3 residues: CASSDSPTNEKLFF. CDR3 sequence (DNA): TGTGCCAGCAGTGACAGTCCAACTAATGAAAAACTGTTTTTT.

The gene calls are TRBV6-2 or TRBV6-3 and TRBJ1-1, with D possibly TRBD1 on 5 matching bases. In germline, CDR1 is MNHEY, CDR2 SVGEGT. Trimming took 6 bases from V and 1 from J, leaving 12 bases between them. The CDR3 contains 14 residues. The CDR3 DNA follows: TGTGCCAGCAGCCCCGACACAGGGAACACTGAAGCTTTCTTT. Protein sequence: CASSPDTGNTEAFF.

To note about this clonotype: A much bigger clone sits one base away, suggesting this may be a read error. The V and J genes are TRBV5-1 and TRBJ1-1; D not certain. This CDR3 region has 14 residues. The V gene's germline CDR1 is SGHRS and CDR2 YFSETQ. Trimming stripped 0 bases from V and 3 bases from J, with 9 bases between. CDR3 region: CASSLAIMDTEAFF. As DNA, the CDR3 is TGCGCCAGCAGCTTGGCCATCATGGACACTGAAGCTTTCTTT.

J is TRBJ1-4 and V is TRBV20-1; 7 nucleotides line up with TRBD1. Germline V CDR1 and CDR2: DFQATT, SNEGSKA (reference sequence). Losses at the gene ends were 3 bases for V and 3 bases for J; bases not matched to a gene: 7. The CDR3 is 15 residues long. The CDR3 spells CSASNTGEPNEKLFF. CDR3 DNA: TGCAGTGCTAGTAATACAGGGGAACCTAATGAAAAACTGTTTTTT.

This clonotype was found a few times. V and J are TRBV29-1 and TRBJ2-2, with D hard to call. CDR3 length: 15 residues. The V end was cut by 4 bases, the J end by 0 bases, with 12 bases between. CDR1 is SQVTM, CDR2 ANQGSEA, per germline. In DNA form, the CDR3 reads TGCAGCGTTGTTCGCCGTGATTCGAACACCGGGGAGCTGTTTTTT. Its protein product is CSVVRRDSNTGELFF.

This rearrangement joins TRBV7-2 to TRBJ1-1, with 8 bases matching TRBD1. The CDR3 loop spans 16 amino acids. J lost 1 base, V lost 7 bases, and 11 bases had no gene match. Germline CDR1 and CDR2: SGHTA and FQGNSA. CDR3 nucleotides: TGTGCCAGCAACTCGTGGGGACAGGCGACGAACACTGAAGCTTTCTTT. This encodes CASNSWGQATNTEAFF.

About this clonotype itself: One end of the junction is discordant with germline, which a read error may explain. The chain carries TRBV7-7 and TRBJ2-3; D gene ambiguous. CDR1 SSHAT and CDR2 FNYEAQ come from the germline V gene (reference sequence). The CDR3 is 13 amino acids. The CDR3 protein is CASSLGSTDTRYF. The CDR3 nucleotides are TGTGCTAGCAGCTTAGGGTCCACAGATACGCGGTATTTT.

This chain joins TRBV7-2 and TRBJ2-6, with D uncertain. Trimming removed 6 bases at V and 0 bases at J, with 15 bases between. The CDR3 runs to 17 residues. Looked up from germline, CDR1 is SGHTA and CDR2 is FQGNSA. The CDR3 loop is CASSYRTGRSGANVLTF. CDR3 nucleotide sequence: TGTGCCAGCAGTTATCGGACGGGTCGCTCTGGGGCCAACGTCCTGACTTTC.